The 19 T cell receptor beta chains presented below share a single source sample, sequenced in a study of blood T cell repertoires in COVID-19 (dated by TCRdb to 2020 to 2022). Libraries were made using the immunoSEQ multiplex PCR assay. Held by TCRdb, this immuneACCESS table contains in-frame sequences only and omits some clones. Under half of the omission traces to an unresolved V gene where checked; the cause of the rest is unknown. The sample table lists 59,000 or so clones, about nine tenths of them with a count of one. The ten largest clones capture 1.5% to 2% of the sample. Sample: peripheral blood. These receptors all come from a human donor in a cohort sampled during active COVID-19.

V is TRBV6-5 and J is TRBJ1-1, with D tentatively TRBD1 (5 bases). Germline values: CDR1 MNHEY, CDR2 SVGAGI. This CDR3 has 14 residues. V shed 6 bases and J shed 1 base, with 12 bases lying between them. CDR3 sequence (DNA): TGTGCCAGCAGCTCCCCCGGACAGAACACTGAAGCTTTCTTT. Translating gives CASSSPGQNTEAFF.

The rearrangement joins TRBV4-1 to TRBJ2-6; D is perhaps TRBD1 (6 bases). V was trimmed by 1 base and J by 2 bases, leaving 6 bases between them. This CDR3 spans 15 amino acids. CDR1 is MGHRA and CDR2 is YSYEKL in the germline V gene. The CDR3 nucleotides read TGCGCCAGCAGCCAAGCAGGGGCTGGGGCCAACGTCCTGACTTTC. This encodes CASSQAGAGANVLTF.

This clone has just one count. The rearrangement joins TRBV28 to TRBJ1-1, with 7 bases fitting TRBD1. V shed 3 bases and J 4 bases; nucleotides not matched to a gene: 8. The length of the CDR3 is 15 residues. Germline CDR1 MDHEN, CDR2 SYDVKM. The CDR3 protein is CASSLFQGGVTEAFF. The CDR3 DNA reads as TGTGCCAGCAGTTTGTTTCAGGGGGGAGTCACTGAAGCTTTCTTT.

This clone appeared a single time. This rearrangement joins TRBV7-2 to TRBJ2-1, with 10 nucleotides matching TRBD1. Per the germline V gene, CDR1 is SGHTA and CDR2 is FQGNSA. Trimming at V came to 1 base and at J to 10 bases, leaving 7 bases not matched to a gene. The length of the CDR3 is 15 residues. The CDR3: CASSLEGTGVSEQFF. For the CDR3, the DNA is TGTGCCAGCAGCTTAGAGGGGACAGGGGTAAGCGAGCAGTTCTTC.

J is TRBJ1-1 and V is TRBV7-3, with 7 nucleotides matching TRBD1. V lost 4 bases to trimming and J lost 0 bases; unmatched junction nucleotides: 2. This CDR3 has 14 amino acids. Germline CDR1 reads SGHTA; CDR2 reads FQGTGA. This CDR3 is CASSSTGLNTEAFF. The DNA of the CDR3 is TGTGCCAGCAGCTCGACAGGGTTGAACACTGAAGCTTTCTTT.

The rearrangement links TRBV27 to TRBJ2-3, with 9 bases fitting TRBD2. The CDR3 runs 15 residues. CDR1 is MNHEY and CDR2 is SMNVEV in the germline V gene (reference sequence). The V and J ends lost 5 bases and 2 bases, in that order; junction bases with no gene match: 5. The CDR3 spells CASSGLAGVTDTQYF. In nucleotides, the CDR3 is TGTGCCAGCAGTGGATTAGCGGGAGTCACAGATACGCAGTATTTT.

The CDR3 spells CASSKLAGPPDEQFF. The CDR3 nucleotides read TGTGCCAGCAGTAAACTAGCGGGACCCCCCGATGAGCAGTTCTTC. The genes are TRBV2 and TRBJ2-1; 10 bases align to TRBD2. CDR3 length: 15 amino acids. Germline CDR1 and CDR2: SNHLY and FYNNEI. Trimming at V came to 5 bases and at J to 8 bases, leaving 9 bases not matched to a gene.

The V call is TRBV11-2, the J call TRBJ2-7; the D is unclear. Germline CDR1 SGHAT, CDR2 FQNNGV. Trimming pared 2 bases from V and 6 bases from J, leaving 5 bases between. The CDR3 has 11 amino acids. In nucleotides, the CDR3 is TGTGCCAGCAGCTTACCTTCCGAGCAGTACTTC. It codes for CASSLPSEQYF.

The chain carries TRBV15 and TRBJ2-2, with 7 positions matching TRBD1. Germline values: CDR1 LNHNV, CDR2 YYDKDF (reference sequence). The CDR3 totals 16 residues. Unmatched junction bases numbered 7, after V lost 5 bases and J lost 1 base. The CDR3 loop is CATSVYRGQNTGELFF. The CDR3 bases are TGTGCCACCAGCGTATACAGGGGCCAGAACACCGGGGAGCTGTTTTTT.

J is TRBJ1-1 and V is TRBV5-8; 9 bases align to TRBD1. This CDR3 is 16 amino acids long. In germline, CDR1 is SGHTS, CDR2 YDEGEE. Germline trimming cut 1 base from V and 8 bases from J; bases unmatched to any gene: 12. In DNA form, the CDR3 reads TGTGCCAGCAGCTTGTTACAGGGGGCCCTATTGAGAGAAGCTTTCTTT. Protein: CASSLLQGALLREAFF.

This clone was found a few times. The V gene is TRBV7-6, the J gene TRBJ2-7; TRBD2 agrees at 11 bases. This CDR3 has 15 residues. The V segment lost 5 bases and the J segment 5 bases; nucleotides outside the gene matches: 8. Germline CDR1 SGHVS, CDR2 FNYEAQ. The CDR3 reads CASSPQLAGVHEQYF. The CDR3 DNA is TGTGCCAGCAGCCCACAACTAGCGGGAGTCCACGAGCAGTACTTC.

This clone was observed a few times. The chain has TRBV12-3 or TRBV12-4 and TRBJ1-5; D is uncertain. Trimming took off 6 bases at V and 6 bases at J, with 9 bases between the two ends. The CDR3 loop spans 12 amino acids. CDR3: CASSPDSQPQHF. For the CDR3, the DNA is TGTGCCAGCAGCCCAGATTCTCAGCCCCAGCATTTT.

V gene TRBV7-2 combines with J gene TRBJ2-1, with a weak D call TRBD1 (6 bases). The V gene's germline CDR1 is SGHTA and CDR2 FQGNSA. The ends were cut back, 5 bases at V and 7 bases at J, with 18 bases in the middle. The CDR3 runs to 15 residues. CDR3 in amino acids: CASSQEGVARNEQFF. The CDR3 DNA follows: TGTGCCAGCAGCCAAGAGGGGGTAGCTCGGAATGAGCAGTTCTTC. Using reference TRBV7-2 and TRBJ2-1 for the parts outside the CDR3, the full variable domain is GAGVSQSPSNKVTEKGKDVELRCDPISGHTALYWYRQSLGQGLEFLIYFQGNSAPDKSGLPSDRFSAERTGGSVSTLTIQRTQQEDSAVYLCASSQEGVARNEQFFGPGTRLTVL.

V gene TRBV7-9 combines with J gene TRBJ2-3; TRBD1 matches 11 bases. CDR1 and CDR2 from the germline V gene are SEHNR and FQNEAQ (reference sequence). The CDR3 contains 16 residues. The trim removed 1 base at V and 4 bases at J, leaving 4 bases unmatched. The CDR3 reads CASSLEGTGGSDTQYF. The CDR3 DNA reads as TGTGCCAGCAGCTTAGAAGGGACAGGGGGGTCAGATACGCAGTATTTT.

The chain carries TRBV19 and TRBJ2-3; 7 bases align to TRBD2. CDR1 is LNHDA and CDR2 is SQIVND in the germline V gene (reference sequence). This CDR3 spans 13 amino acids. Trimming took 8 bases from V and 0 from J; bases not matched to a gene: 2. CDR3 residues: CASGSGSTDTQYF. CDR3 DNA sequence: TGTGCCAGTGGTAGCGGGAGCACAGATACGCAGTATTTT.

The chain couples TRBV10-3 to TRBJ2-1; a weak D match, TRBD1 (5 bases). V lost 4 bases and J 12 bases, leaving 10 bases between the germline ends. This CDR3 comprises 11 residues. The V gene's germline CDR1 is ENHRY and CDR2 SYGVKD. The CDR3 DNA follows: TGTGCCATCAGTGCGGTCCAGGGGCAGTTCTTC. Its translation: CAISAVQGQFF.

The chain joins TRBV7-2 to TRBJ2-3; 8 positions agree with TRBD2. The CDR3 totals 14 residues. In germline, CDR1 is SGHTA, CDR2 FQGNSA. V gave up 6 bases and J gave up 6 bases; unmatched junction bases: 8. CDR3 region: CASSRAGGVDTQYF. Written as DNA, the CDR3 is TGTGCCAGCAGTAGGGCGGGAGGCGTCGATACGCAGTATTTT.

This sequence joins TRBV28 and TRBJ1-2, with a tentative D call TRBD1 (6 bases). The CDR3 is made up of 16 amino acids. In germline, CDR1 is MDHEN, CDR2 SYDVKM. Trimming took 1 base from V and 4 from J, leaving 16 bases between them. DNA of the CDR3: TGTGCCAGCAGTTTATTAGCGGGGGGCCGGAGCTATGGCTACACCTTC. Translated: CASSLLAGGRSYGYTF.

The chain uses TRBV6-5 and TRBJ2-7; 9 bases agree with TRBD1. The germline CDR1 and CDR2 sequences are MNHEY and SVGAGI. V trimming: 6 bases; J trimming: 4 bases; junction bases outside the gene matches: 10. CDR3 length: 15 amino acids. The CDR3 nucleotides are TGTGCCAGCAGCATGGTTAGACAGGGGGGGTACGAGCAGTACTTC. Its translation: CASSMVRQGGYEQYF.